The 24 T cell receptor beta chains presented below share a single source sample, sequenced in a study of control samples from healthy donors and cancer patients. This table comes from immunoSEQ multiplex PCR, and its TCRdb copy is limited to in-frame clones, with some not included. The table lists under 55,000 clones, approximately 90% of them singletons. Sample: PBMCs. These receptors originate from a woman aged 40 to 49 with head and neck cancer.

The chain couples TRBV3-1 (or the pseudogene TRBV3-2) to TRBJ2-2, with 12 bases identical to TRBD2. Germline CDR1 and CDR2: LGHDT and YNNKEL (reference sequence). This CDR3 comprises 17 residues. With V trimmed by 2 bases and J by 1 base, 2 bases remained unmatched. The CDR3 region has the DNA TGTGCCAGCAGCCAACTGACTAGCGGGGGGAACACCGGGGAGCTGTTTTTT. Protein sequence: CASSQLTSGGNTGELFF.

CDR3 nucleotides: TGTGCCAGCAGCCCCAACACAGGGGGCCTTAACGAGCAGTACTTC. This gives the protein CASSPNTGGLNEQYF. The chain employs TRBV11-2 and TRBJ2-7, with TRBD1 matching 9 bases. CDR3 length: 15 residues. Germline V gene data show CDR1 as SGHAT and CDR2 as FQNNGV. Trimming cost V 5 bases and J 5 bases; bases outside gene matches: 10.

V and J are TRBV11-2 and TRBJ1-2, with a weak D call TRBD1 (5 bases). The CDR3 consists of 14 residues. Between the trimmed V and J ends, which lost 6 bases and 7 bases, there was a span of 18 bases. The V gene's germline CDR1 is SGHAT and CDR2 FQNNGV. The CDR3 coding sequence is TGTGCCAGCAGATCCACTCCAGGGAGAGGTGGCTACACCTTC. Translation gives CASRSTPGRGGYTF.

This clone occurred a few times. Here the CDR3 DNA reads TGCGCCAGCAGGAGCACAGATACGCAGTATTTT. Translation: CASRSTDTQYF. V and J are TRBV10-2 and TRBJ2-3; D is unclear. Looked up from germline, CDR1 is WSHSY and CDR2 is SAAADI. Trimming cost V 6 bases and J 0 bases, with 1 base left between them. The CDR3 has 11 residues.

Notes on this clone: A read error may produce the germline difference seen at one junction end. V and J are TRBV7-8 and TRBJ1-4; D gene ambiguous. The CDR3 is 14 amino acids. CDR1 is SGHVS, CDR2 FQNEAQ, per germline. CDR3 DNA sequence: TGTGCCAGCAGCCTAGCGAGTGCTAATGAAAAACTGTTTTTT. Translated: CASSLASANEKLFF.

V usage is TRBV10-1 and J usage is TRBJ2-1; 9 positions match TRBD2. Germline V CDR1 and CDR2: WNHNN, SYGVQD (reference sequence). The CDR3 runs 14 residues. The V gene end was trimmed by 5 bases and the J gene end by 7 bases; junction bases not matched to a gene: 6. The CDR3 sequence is CASSPGLAQNEQFF. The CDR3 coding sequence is TGCGCCAGCAGTCCGGGACTAGCCCAAAATGAGCAGTTCTTC.

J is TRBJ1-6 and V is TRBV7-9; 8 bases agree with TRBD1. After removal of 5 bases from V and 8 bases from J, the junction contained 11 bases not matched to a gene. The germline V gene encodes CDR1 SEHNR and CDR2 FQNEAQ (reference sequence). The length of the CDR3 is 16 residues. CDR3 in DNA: TGTGCCAGCAGCCCCTCCCAGGGGGCAAAGGATTCACCCCTCCACTTT. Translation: CASSPSQGAKDSPLHF.

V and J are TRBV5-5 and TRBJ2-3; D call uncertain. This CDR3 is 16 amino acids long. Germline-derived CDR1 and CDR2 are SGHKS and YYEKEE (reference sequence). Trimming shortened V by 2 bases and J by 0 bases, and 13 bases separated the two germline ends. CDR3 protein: CASSLGSGSSTDTQYF. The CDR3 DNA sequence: TGTGCCAGCAGCTTAGGATCCGGGTCTAGCACAGATACGCAGTATTTT.

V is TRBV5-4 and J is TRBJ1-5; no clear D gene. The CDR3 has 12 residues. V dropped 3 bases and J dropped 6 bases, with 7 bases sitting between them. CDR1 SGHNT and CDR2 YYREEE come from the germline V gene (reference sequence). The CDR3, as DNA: TGTGCCAGCAGCTCACCCGGTCAGCCCCAGCATTTT. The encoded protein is CASSSPGQPQHF.

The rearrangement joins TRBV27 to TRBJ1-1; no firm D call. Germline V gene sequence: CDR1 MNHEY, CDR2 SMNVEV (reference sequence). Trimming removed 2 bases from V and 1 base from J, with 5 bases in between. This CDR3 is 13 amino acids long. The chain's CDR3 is CASSLIRNTEAFF. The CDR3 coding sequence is TGTGCCAGCAGTTTAATAAGGAACACTGAAGCTTTCTTT.

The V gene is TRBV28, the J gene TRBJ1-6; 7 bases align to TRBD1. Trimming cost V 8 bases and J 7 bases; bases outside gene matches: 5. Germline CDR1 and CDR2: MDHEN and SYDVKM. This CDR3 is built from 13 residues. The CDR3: CASLGQLNSPLHF. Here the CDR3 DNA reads TGTGCCAGCCTGGGACAGCTAAATTCACCCCTCCACTTT.

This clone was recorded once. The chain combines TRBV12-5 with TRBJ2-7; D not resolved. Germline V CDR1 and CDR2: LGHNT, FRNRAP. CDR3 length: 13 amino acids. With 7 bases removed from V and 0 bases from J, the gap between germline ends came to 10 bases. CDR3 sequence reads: CASASGDSYEQYF. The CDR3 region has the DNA TGTGCTAGTGCTTCGGGCGACTCCTACGAGCAGTACTTC. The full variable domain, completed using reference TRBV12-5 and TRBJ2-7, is DARVTQTPRHKVTEMGQEVTMRCQPILGHNTVFWYRQTMMQGLELLAYFRNRAPLDDSGMPKDRFSAEMPDATLATLKIQPSEPRDSAVYFCASASGDSYEQYFGPGTRLTVT.

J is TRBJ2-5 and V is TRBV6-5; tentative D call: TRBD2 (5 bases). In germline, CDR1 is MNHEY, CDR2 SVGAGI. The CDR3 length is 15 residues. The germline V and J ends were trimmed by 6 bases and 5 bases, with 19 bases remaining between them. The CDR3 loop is CASSPERVIAETQYF. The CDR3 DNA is TGTGCCAGCAGCCCAGAAAGGGTCATAGCGGAGACCCAGTACTTC.

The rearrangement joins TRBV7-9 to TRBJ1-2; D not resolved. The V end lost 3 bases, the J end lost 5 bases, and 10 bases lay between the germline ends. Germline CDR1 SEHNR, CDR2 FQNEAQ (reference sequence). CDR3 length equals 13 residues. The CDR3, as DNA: TGTGCCAGCAGCTTTGAACCGCGGTATGGCTACACCTTC. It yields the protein CASSFEPRYGYTF.

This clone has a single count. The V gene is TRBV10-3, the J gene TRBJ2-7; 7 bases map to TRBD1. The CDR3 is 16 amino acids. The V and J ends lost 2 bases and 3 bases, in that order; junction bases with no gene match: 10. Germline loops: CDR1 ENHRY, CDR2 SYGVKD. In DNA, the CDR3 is TGTGCCATCAGTGAGGAGGGACAGTCATTCCGCTACGAGCAGTACTTC. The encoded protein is CAISEEGQSFRYEQYF.

DNA for the CDR3: TGCGCCAGCAGCCAAATCATGGCCCAGAACACTGAAGCTTTCTTT. It yields the protein CASSQIMAQNTEAFF. This chain links TRBV4-1 with TRBJ1-1; D gene unclear. CDR3 length equals 15 residues. Trimming cost V 2 bases and J 1 base, with 11 bases left between them. Germline CDR1 reads MGHRA; CDR2 reads YSYEKL.

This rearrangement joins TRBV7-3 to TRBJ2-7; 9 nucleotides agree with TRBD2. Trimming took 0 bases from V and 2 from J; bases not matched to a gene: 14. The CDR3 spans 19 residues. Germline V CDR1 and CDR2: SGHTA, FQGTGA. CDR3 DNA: TGTGCCAGCAGCTTAACTGGGGTCAGTACTAGCGGGCGTCCCTACGAGCAGTACTTC. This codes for CASSLTGVSTSGRPYEQYF. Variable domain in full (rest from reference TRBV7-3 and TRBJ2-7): GAGVSQTPSNKVTEKGKYVELRCDPISGHTALYWYRQSLGQGPEFLIYFQGTGAADDSGLPNDRFFAVRPEGSVSTLKIQRTERGDSAVYLCASSLTGVSTSGRPYEQYFGPGTRLTVT.

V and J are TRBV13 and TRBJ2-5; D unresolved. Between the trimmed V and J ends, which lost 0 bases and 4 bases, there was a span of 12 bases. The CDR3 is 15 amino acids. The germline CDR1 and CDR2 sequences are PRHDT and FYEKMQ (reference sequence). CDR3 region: CASSLGARGSETQYF. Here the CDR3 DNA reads TGTGCCAGCAGCTTAGGCGCTAGAGGATCAGAGACCCAGTACTTC.

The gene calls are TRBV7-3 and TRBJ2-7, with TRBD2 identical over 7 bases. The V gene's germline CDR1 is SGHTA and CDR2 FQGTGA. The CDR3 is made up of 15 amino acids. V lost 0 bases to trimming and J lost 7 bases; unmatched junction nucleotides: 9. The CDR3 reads CASSLTTGLADEQYF. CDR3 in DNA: TGTGCCAGCAGCTTAACGACCGGGCTAGCGGATGAGCAGTACTTC.

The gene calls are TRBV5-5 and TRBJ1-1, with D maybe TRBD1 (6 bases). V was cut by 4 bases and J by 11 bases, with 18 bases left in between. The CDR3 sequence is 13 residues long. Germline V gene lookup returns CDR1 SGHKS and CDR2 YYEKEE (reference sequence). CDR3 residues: CASSLSIQGYAFF. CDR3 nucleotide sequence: TGTGCCAGCAGCCTATCGATTCAGGGGTATGCTTTCTTT.

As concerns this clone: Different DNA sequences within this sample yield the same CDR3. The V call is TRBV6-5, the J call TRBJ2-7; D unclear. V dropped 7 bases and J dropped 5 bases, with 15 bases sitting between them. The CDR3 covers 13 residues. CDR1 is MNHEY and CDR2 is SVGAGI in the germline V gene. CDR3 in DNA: TGTGCCAGCAACAGCCCCAGTACCCACGAGCAGTACTTC. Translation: CASNSPSTHEQYF.

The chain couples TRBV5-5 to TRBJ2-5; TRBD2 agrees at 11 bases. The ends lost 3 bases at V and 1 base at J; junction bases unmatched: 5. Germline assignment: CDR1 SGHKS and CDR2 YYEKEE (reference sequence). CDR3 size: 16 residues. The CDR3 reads CASSSIAGGPQETQYF. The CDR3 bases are TGTGCCAGCAGCTCTATAGCGGGAGGGCCCCAAGAGACCCAGTACTTC.

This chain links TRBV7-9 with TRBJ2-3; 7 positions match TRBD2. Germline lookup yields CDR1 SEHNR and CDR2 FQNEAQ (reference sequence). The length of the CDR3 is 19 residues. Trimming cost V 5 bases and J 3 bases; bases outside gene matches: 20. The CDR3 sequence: CASSQTHFVGGGATDTQYF. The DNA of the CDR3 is TGTGCCAGCAGCCAGACTCACTTTGTGGGCGGGGGTGCTACAGATACGCAGTATTTT.

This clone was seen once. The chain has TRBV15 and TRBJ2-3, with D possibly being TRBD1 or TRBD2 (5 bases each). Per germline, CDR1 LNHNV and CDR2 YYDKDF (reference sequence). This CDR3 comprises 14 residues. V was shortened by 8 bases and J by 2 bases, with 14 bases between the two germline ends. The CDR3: CATRVRGPTDTQYF. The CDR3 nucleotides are TGTGCCACCCGTGTTCGGGGCCCCACAGATACGCAGTATTTT.